These 19 T cell receptor beta chains came from one sample sequenced in a study of cytomegalovirus exposure and HLA in healthy donors. PCR was performed using 60 Vbeta and 13 Jbeta primers. Some clones are missing from TCRdb's copy, which holds only in-frame ones; the method was immunoSEQ multiplex PCR. The sample yields about 190,000 clones, around three quarters seen once. Input material: PBMCs. The receptors were gathered from a young woman in good health and CMV-seropositive.

The chain recombines TRBV30 with TRBJ1-4; the D gene is possibly TRBD1 (6 bases). Germline CDR1 reads GTSNPN; CDR2 reads SVGIG (reference sequence). V lost 3 bases and J lost 3, with 14 bases in between. The CDR3 has 15 residues. The CDR3 region has the DNA TGTGCCTGGAGCCCGAGGACAGTGGCTAATGAAAAACTGTTTTTT. Its translation is CAWSPRTVANEKLFF.

This clone was counted once. The gene calls are TRBV5-6 and TRBJ1-2; D not certain. V lost 2 bases to trimming and J lost 5 bases, with 16 bases between them. Germline V CDR1 and CDR2: SGHDT, YYEEEE. CDR3 size: 15 residues. The CDR3 bases are TGTGCCAGCAGCTTAGATCTCGAGGGTTTGTATGGCTACACCTTC. Translating gives CASSLDLEGLYGYTF.

V gene TRBV6-6 combines with J gene TRBJ2-7, with TRBD1 identical over 8 bases. V lost 4 bases to trimming and J lost 1 base; unmatched junction nucleotides: 9. This CDR3 has 16 residues. Looked up from germline, CDR1 is MNHNY and CDR2 is SVGAGI (reference sequence). CDR3 loop: CASSSLGQGNSYEQYF. The CDR3, as DNA: TGTGCCAGCAGTTCCCTCGGACAGGGCAATTCCTACGAGCAGTACTTC.

This sequence joins TRBV5-1 and TRBJ2-5; D is unclear. CDR3 length: 13 residues. V lost 4 bases and J 0 bases, leaving 7 bases between the germline ends. Germline assignment: CDR1 SGHRS and CDR2 YFSETQ. CDR3 nucleotide sequence: TGCGCCAGCAGCCTAGAGTACCAAGAGACCCAGTACTTC. Encoded protein: CASSLEYQETQYF.

The chain joins TRBV27 to TRBJ1-2; TRBD1 matches at 11 bases. The CDR3 totals 16 residues. With 8 bases clipped from V and 4 bases from J, the junction kept 12 bases outside the gene matches. Germline CDR1 MNHEY, CDR2 SMNVEV (reference sequence). The CDR3 here is CASQSTGTGGTYGYTF. The CDR3 nucleotides are TGTGCCAGCCAATCGACCGGGACAGGGGGAACCTATGGCTACACCTTC.

As DNA, the CDR3 is TGTGCCAGCAGTTTATCGGCGCAGGGGGCCCAGTCCTACGAGCAGTACTTC. Protein product: CASSLSAQGAQSYEQYF. This rearrangement joins TRBV27 to TRBJ2-7, with 8 bases identical to TRBD1. CDR1 MNHEY and CDR2 SMNVEV come from the germline V gene (reference sequence). J lost 1 base, V lost 0 bases, and 8 bases had no gene match. The CDR3 length is 17 residues.

V is TRBV6-5 and J is TRBJ1-1; TRBD1 agrees at 9 bases. V shed 2 bases, J shed 3 bases, and the junction held 4 bases outside the gene matches. Germline CDR1 and CDR2: MNHEY and SVGAGI. CDR3 length: 15 residues. CDR3 sequence (DNA): TGTGCCAGCAGTTACCCGGGACAGGGCGACACTGAAGCTTTCTTT. Amino acids: CASSYPGQGDTEAFF.

The rearrangement uses TRBV28 and TRBJ1-2; D not certain. Trimming removed 8 bases at V and 4 bases at J, with 17 bases between. Germline lookup yields CDR1 MDHEN and CDR2 SYDVKM. The CDR3 contains 14 residues. CDR3 sequence (DNA): TGTGCCAGCGCAGAAGAGCGGGCAGTCTATGGCTACACCTTC. Its translation is CASAEERAVYGYTF.

The chain combines TRBV6-1 with TRBJ2-7; TRBD1 matches 11 bases. V gave up 3 bases and J gave up 4 bases; unmatched junction bases: 2. This CDR3 spans 14 amino acids. Germline CDR1 and CDR2: MNHNS and SASEGT. The CDR3: CASSEGTGGYEQYF. The DNA of the CDR3 is TGTGCCAGCAGTGAGGGGACAGGGGGTTACGAGCAGTACTTC.

This clone was counted a few times. The chain recombines TRBV11-2 with TRBJ1-6; TRBD1 aligns across 9 bases. The germline CDR1 and CDR2 sequences are SGHAT and FQNNGV. J was trimmed by 6 bases and V by 1 base; bases with no gene match: 1. The CDR3 is 15 residues long. The CDR3, as DNA: TGTGCCAGCAGCTTAGGACAGGGGGGTAATTCACCCCTCCACTTT. Translation: CASSLGQGGNSPLHF.

This chain connects TRBV2 to TRBJ2-5; no clear D. The CDR3 has 13 amino acids. CDR1 and CDR2 from the germline V gene are SNHLY and FYNNEI. Trimming removed 4 bases from V and 7 bases from J, with 13 bases in between. CDR3 sequence reads: CASSVANPGTQYF. The CDR3, as DNA: TGTGCCAGCAGTGTGGCAAACCCAGGGACCCAGTACTTC.

The CDR3 nucleotides read TGTGCCAGCAGTTTCACGGACAGCCACTACGAGCAGTACTTC. Protein sequence: CASSFTDSHYEQYF. The V call is TRBV28, the J call TRBJ2-7, with a tentative D call TRBD1 (6 bases). The CDR3 extends over 14 amino acids. Trimming removed 3 bases at V and 3 bases at J, with 12 bases between. The germline V gene has CDR1 MDHEN and CDR2 SYDVKM. The whole variable domain, remainder taken from reference TRBV28 and TRBJ2-7, is DVKVTQSSRYLVKRTGEKVFLECVQDMDHENMFWYRQDPGLGLRLIYFSYDVKMKEKGDIPEGYSVSREKKERFSLILESASTNQTSMYLCASSFTDSHYEQYFGPGTRLTVT.

The V call is TRBV30, the J call TRBJ2-3, with 8 bases that match TRBD1. V lost 5 bases and J lost 2; bases outside the gene matches: 6. Germline CDR1 and CDR2: GTSNPN and SVGIG (reference sequence). The CDR3 loop spans 14 amino acids. CDR3 DNA sequence: TGTGCCTGGTCTAGGACAGGGAACACAGATACGCAGTATTTT. This translates into CAWSRTGNTDTQYF.

The chain combines TRBV7-8 with TRBJ2-5; tentative D call: TRBD1 (6 bases). Trimming left V 3 bases short and J 2 bases short, with 13 bases between. The germline gives CDR1 SGHVS, CDR2 FQNEAQ. This CDR3 is 15 amino acids long. The CDR3 region is CASSFRTDWQETQYF. The CDR3 DNA reads TGTGCCAGCAGCTTTCGGACAGATTGGCAAGAGACCCAGTACTTC.

The genes are TRBV7-2 and TRBJ2-4, with 7 nucleotides matching TRBD1. Trimming removed 2 bases from V and 8 bases from J; junction bases left unmatched: 9. This CDR3 is built from 15 residues. Germline V CDR1 and CDR2: SGHTA, FQGNSA. DNA of the CDR3: TGTGCCAGCAGCTTAACGGACAGGTTCATCTACATTCAGTACTTC. Its protein is CASSLTDRFIYIQYF.

CDR3 amino acids: CASSQFGSASGGQPQHF. As DNA, the CDR3 is TGTGCCAGCAGCCAATTTGGGTCAGCTTCCGGGGGTCAGCCCCAGCATTTT. The chain uses TRBV16 and TRBJ1-5, with D perhaps matching TRBD1 (5 bases). The CDR3 sequence is 17 residues long. CDR1 KGHSY and CDR2 FQNENV come from the germline V gene. V was clipped by 1 base and J by 6 bases, with 19 bases between them.

V usage is TRBV27 and J usage is TRBJ1-2; D is unclear. The germline V gene has CDR1 MNHEY and CDR2 SMNVEV (reference sequence). Trimming left V 0 bases short and J 4 bases short, with 15 bases between. The CDR3 covers 16 residues. The CDR3 loop is CASSLSEGLRSYGYTF. Written as DNA, the CDR3 is TGTGCCAGCAGTTTATCGGAAGGACTTCGGAGCTATGGCTACACCTTC.

This clone was counted between two and nine times. The V and J genes are TRBV19 and TRBJ2-1; 10 bases map to TRBD2. Unmatched junction bases numbered 8, after V lost 3 bases and J lost 6 bases. Per the germline V gene, CDR1 is LNHDA and CDR2 is SQIVND (reference sequence). The CDR3 length is 16 residues. CDR3 amino acids: CASSIRASGGRNEQFF. CDR3 nucleotides: TGTGCCAGTAGTATTCGGGCTAGCGGGGGCCGCAATGAGCAGTTCTTC.

The gene calls are TRBV5-6 and TRBJ2-7; 8 positions agree with TRBD2. This CDR3 spans 16 amino acids. Unmatched junction bases numbered 10, after V lost 3 bases and J lost 2 bases. CDR1 is SGHDT and CDR2 is YYEEEE in the germline V gene. CDR3: CASSSRLATPPYEQYF. The CDR3 DNA follows: TGTGCCAGCAGCTCTCGACTAGCGACCCCCCCCTACGAGCAGTACTTC.